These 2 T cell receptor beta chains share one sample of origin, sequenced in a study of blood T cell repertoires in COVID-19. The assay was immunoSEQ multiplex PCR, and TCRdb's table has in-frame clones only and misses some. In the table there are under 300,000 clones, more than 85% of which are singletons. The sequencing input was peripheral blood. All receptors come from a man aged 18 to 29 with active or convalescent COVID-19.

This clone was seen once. CDR3 sequence: CASSESSWSYEQYF. DNA of the CDR3: TGTGCCAGCAGCGAAAGTAGTTGGAGCTACGAGCAGTACTTC. The chain links TRBV25-1 to TRBJ2-7; no firm D call. Per the germline V gene, CDR1 is MGHDK and CDR2 is SYGVNS. Trimming removed 6 bases from V and 3 bases from J, with 15 bases in between. This CDR3 is 14 amino acids long.

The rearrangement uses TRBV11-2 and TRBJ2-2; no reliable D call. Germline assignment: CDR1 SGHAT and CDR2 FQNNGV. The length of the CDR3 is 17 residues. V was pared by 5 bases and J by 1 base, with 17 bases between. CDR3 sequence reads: CASSLFLRVLNTGELFF. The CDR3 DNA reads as TGTGCCAGCAGCCTCTTCCTACGGGTCCTGAACACCGGGGAGCTGTTTTTT.